This TCR beta chain was observed in a study of shared clonotypes between healthy human individuals. General study points: Compared with memory subsets, naive subsets generally had larger estimated richness. With few donors, the genetic and exposure-history diversity represented was limited.

TCRdb keeps only in-frame clones here, not all; method: immunoSEQ multiplex PCR. The table lists roughly 2.5 million clones, over 85% of them singletons. This CDR3 comprises 17 residues. The germline V gene encodes CDR1 SGDLS and CDR2 YYNGEE. V shed 4 bases and J 5 bases; nucleotides not matched to a gene: 9. To note about this clone: Its antigen is as yet unknown.

The source is a man between 18 and 35 years old in good health. The V call is TRBV9, the J call TRBJ2-3; 14 nucleotides agree with TRBD2. The sequenced material came from naive CD4+ T cells sorted from blood. As to subset: CD45RA+ positively selected. Here the CDR3 reads CASSPLTSGGARDTQYF. Written as DNA, the CDR3 is TGTGCCAGCAGCCCACTGACTAGCGGGGGGGCCAGAGATACGCAGTATTTT.